What follows are 27 T cell receptor beta chains derived from one specimen sequenced in a study of blood T cell repertoires in COVID-19. Assay used: immunoSEQ multiplex PCR; TCRdb lists only in-frame clones, some missing. The profile shows about 220,000 clones, around four fifths of them singletons. The sequenced material came from peripheral blood. The source of these receptors is a woman of 80 years or more with COVID-19, enrolled during active disease.

This chain links TRBV5-1 with TRBJ2-3; tentatively, D is TRBD2 (6 bases). Germline V gives CDR1 SGHRS, CDR2 YFSETQ. Deletions cut 4 bases from V and 1 base from J, with 13 bases between. CDR3 length: 15 amino acids. CDR3 sequence: CASSAGGPGTDTQYF. The CDR3 nucleotides are TGCGCCAGCAGCGCCGGGGGACCAGGCACAGATACGCAGTATTTT.

This chain joins TRBV19 and TRBJ1-2; maybe TRBD1 (6 bases). CDR1 is LNHDA, CDR2 SQIVND, per germline (reference sequence). The CDR3 consists of 14 residues. Trimming left V 7 bases short and J 4 bases short, with 16 bases between. CDR3 nucleotides: TGTGCCAGTATAACGGGCAGGGGTCCCTATGGCTACACCTTC. It yields the protein CASITGRGPYGYTF.

This chain links TRBV11-2 with TRBJ1-3, with D tentatively TRBD1 (6 bases). This CDR3 region has 16 residues. The V end was cut by 5 bases, the J end by 2 bases, with 16 bases between. CDR1 is SGHAT and CDR2 is FQNNGV in the germline V gene. CDR3 nucleotides: TGTGCCAGCAGCCTCCTAGGACAGAGTACTGGAAACACCATATATTTT. It specifies CASSLLGQSTGNTIYF.

The V call is TRBV3-1 (or the pseudogene TRBV3-2), the J call TRBJ1-2; no firm D call. The CDR3 length is 13 residues. Germline CDR1 reads LGHDT; CDR2 reads YNNKEL (reference sequence). The germline V and J ends were trimmed by 0 bases and 3 bases, with 5 bases remaining between them. The CDR3 here is CASSQDRYYGYTF. DNA for the CDR3: TGTGCCAGCAGCCAAGACCGGTACTATGGCTACACCTTC.

The chain combines TRBV6-5 with TRBJ1-2; TRBD1 might be the D (6 bases). Germline V gene sequence: CDR1 MNHEY, CDR2 SVGAGI. The CDR3 is made up of 14 amino acids. Trimming pared 10 bases from V and 4 bases from J, leaving 19 bases between. The CDR3 protein is CATRLGGARYGYTF. The DNA of the CDR3 is TGTGCCACCAGGTTGGGGGGGGCACGCTATGGCTACACCTTC.

There are a few counts of this clone. This sequence joins TRBV12-2 and TRBJ2-1; the table's TRBD2 call for D was not verified on the DNA. TRBV12-2 is recorded as a pseudogene. The CDR3 runs 15 residues. CDR3 region: CASRRTSGPSYEQFF. DNA for the CDR3: TGTGCAAGTCGCAGAACTAGCGGGCCAAGCTATGAGCAGTTCTTC.

The chain recombines TRBV14 with TRBJ2-5; D may be TRBD1 (5 bases). CDR3 length: 16 residues. The germline V gene encodes CDR1 SGHDN and CDR2 FVKESK. V lost 4 bases, J lost 4 bases, and 19 bases lay in between. The CDR3 reads CASSPRWGVAAETQYF. DNA for the CDR3: TGTGCCAGCAGCCCCAGATGGGGCGTAGCAGCAGAGACCCAGTACTTC.

This chain links TRBV29-1 with TRBJ1-1; the D is unclear. V dropped 2 bases and J dropped 7 bases, with 11 bases sitting between them. The CDR3 has 12 amino acids. CDR1 SQVTM and CDR2 ANQGSEA come from the germline V gene. The CDR3 here is CSVENRIHEAFF. The CDR3 coding sequence is TGCAGCGTTGAAAACAGAATACATGAAGCTTTCTTT.

The rearrangement uses TRBV3-1 (or the pseudogene TRBV3-2) and TRBJ2-3; 10 nucleotides match TRBD1. Germline V gene lookup returns CDR1 LGHDT and CDR2 YNNKEL (reference sequence). The CDR3 runs to 16 residues. J gave up 7 bases and V 1 base, and 8 bases lay outside the gene matches. The CDR3 reads CASSQAGTGAFNTQYF. DNA for the CDR3: TGTGCCAGCAGCCAAGCCGGGACAGGGGCCTTTAATACGCAGTATTTT.

The chain links TRBV5-1 to TRBJ1-1; unclear D gene. V was cut by 4 bases and J by 1 base, with 11 bases left in between. From germline, CDR1 is SGHRS and CDR2 YFSETQ. The CDR3 contains 14 residues. Written as DNA, the CDR3 is TGCGCCAGCAGCGGGTCAGGTGGGAACACTGAAGCTTTCTTT. Protein sequence: CASSGSGGNTEAFF.

This chain joins TRBV6-5 and TRBJ2-1; TRBD2 matches 13 bases. V gave up 7 bases and J gave up 6 bases; unmatched junction bases: 3. Looked up from germline, CDR1 is MNHEY and CDR2 is SVGAGI. The CDR3 is made up of 14 amino acids. CDR3 amino acids: CASTGTSGTNEQFF. CDR3 nucleotide sequence: TGTGCCAGCACCGGGACTAGCGGGACCAATGAGCAGTTCTTC.

This chain joins TRBV7-8 and TRBJ1-2, with D perhaps matching TRBD1 (6 bases). Per germline, CDR1 SGHVS and CDR2 FQNEAQ. Trimming stripped 5 bases from V and 4 bases from J, with 17 bases between. The length of the CDR3 is 15 residues. CDR3 in DNA: TGTGCCAGCAGCCTAAACAGGGAATACGGCTATGGCTACACCTTC. It specifies CASSLNREYGYGYTF.

The chain recombines TRBV29-1 with TRBJ2-1; 8 bases are a match to TRBD2. Germline CDR1 reads SQVTM; CDR2 reads ANQGSEA. CDR3 length equals 13 residues. The V gene end was trimmed by 4 bases and the J gene end by 6 bases; junction bases not matched to a gene: 5. The CDR3, as DNA: TGCAGCGTTGCACCCGGGACTAGCAATGAGCAGTTCTTC. Amino acids: CSVAPGTSNEQFF.

The V gene is TRBV24-1, the J gene TRBJ2-1, with a possible D match to TRBD2 (5 bases). V was clipped by 2 bases and J by 7 bases, with 8 bases between them. The CDR3 contains 13 residues. Looked up from germline, CDR1 is KGHDR and CDR2 is SFDVKD. CDR3 in amino acids: CATSDSRGNEQFF. The CDR3 nucleotides read TGTGCCACCAGTGATTCACGGGGAAATGAGCAGTTCTTC.

This rearrangement joins TRBV6-5 to TRBJ2-7, with a tentative D call TRBD2 (5 bases). Germline CDR1 MNHEY, CDR2 SVGAGI. Deletions cut 5 bases from V and 1 base from J, with 12 bases between. The CDR3 consists of 14 residues. The CDR3 spells CASSRGRGSYEQYF. The CDR3 nucleotides are TGTGCCAGCAGTCGAGGACGGGGATCCTACGAGCAGTACTTC.

This chain links TRBV6-5 with TRBJ2-6; perhaps TRBD1 as D (6 bases). V gave up 5 bases and J gave up 13 bases, with 21 bases separating them. The CDR3 spans 15 residues. Germline V gives CDR1 MNHEY, CDR2 SVGAGI. In nucleotides, the CDR3 is TGTGCCAGCAGTCCTCCCATGGGGACACCTCCGGTCCTGACTTTC. This translates into CASSPPMGTPPVLTF.

The rearrangement links TRBV19 to TRBJ1-2; 9 nucleotides align to TRBD1. The J segment lost 7 bases and the V segment lost 4 bases, leaving 13 bases of the junction unmatched. Germline V CDR1 and CDR2: LNHDA, SQIVND (reference sequence). CDR3 size: 16 residues. The CDR3, as DNA: TGTGCCAGTAGTAGATCCGTTGCACAGGGGGCGTCTGGCTACACCTTC. Translating gives CASSRSVAQGASGYTF.

Only one count was recorded for this clone. V usage is TRBV7-3 and J usage is TRBJ2-7; 10 positions agree with TRBD1. J gave up 3 bases and V 3 bases, and 5 bases lay outside the gene matches. The CDR3 extends over 15 amino acids. Per the germline V gene, CDR1 is SGHTA and CDR2 is FQGTGA. The CDR3 nucleotides read TGTGCCAGCAGCTTGACAGGGGGCGAGCGCTACGAGCAGTACTTC. Residues: CASSLTGGERYEQYF.

J is TRBJ2-7 and V is TRBV5-4; perhaps TRBD1 as D (7 bases). The CDR3 is 15 residues long. The germline V gene encodes CDR1 SGHNT and CDR2 YYREEE (reference sequence). V lost 0 bases and J 3 bases, leaving 13 bases between the germline ends. The CDR3 here is CASSLGAGQIYEQYF. Written as DNA, the CDR3 is TGTGCCAGCAGCTTGGGGGCGGGACAGATCTACGAGCAGTACTTC.

This rearrangement joins TRBV7-2 to TRBJ2-3, with D maybe TRBD2 (5 bases). In germline, CDR1 is SGHTA, CDR2 FQGNSA. The CDR3 runs to 13 residues. V was shortened by 8 bases and J by 5 bases, with 14 bases between the two germline ends. The CDR3 region is CASGVYTRDTQYF. CDR3 bases: TGTGCCAGCGGGGTGTATACTAGAGATACGCAGTATTTT.

The CDR3 sequence: CASSPGATEVGYTF. The DNA of the CDR3 is TGTGCCAGCTCACCGGGAGCGACGGAAGTTGGCTACACCTTC. This chain connects TRBV18 to TRBJ1-2; no firm D call. The CDR3 totals 14 residues. V was clipped by 3 bases and J by 7 bases, with 15 bases between them. The germline gives CDR1 KGHSH, CDR2 LQKENI.

This sequence joins TRBV7-6 and TRBJ2-3; 13 bases line up with TRBD2. The V segment lost 1 base and the J segment 5 bases; nucleotides outside the gene matches: 9. The CDR3 consists of 18 residues. The V gene's germline CDR1 is SGHVS and CDR2 FNYEAQ. Here the CDR3 reads CASSLGLLAGGPGDTQYF. As DNA, the CDR3 is TGTGCCAGCAGCTTAGGATTACTAGCGGGAGGGCCGGGAGATACGCAGTATTTT.

This clone was counted only a few times. This chain links TRBV28 with TRBJ1-2; no clear D gene. Germline-derived CDR1 and CDR2 are MDHEN and SYDVKM. This CDR3 comprises 14 residues. V lost 3 bases to trimming and J lost 2 bases, with 10 bases between them. The CDR3 reads CASSLEVQNYGYTF. Here the CDR3 DNA reads TGTGCCAGCAGTTTGGAGGTACAAAACTATGGCTACACCTTC.

This clone appeared a few times. The CDR3 loop reads CASSIGQSTGNTIYF. CDR3 nucleotide sequence: TGTGCCAGCAGTATAGGACAGAGTACTGGAAACACCATATATTTT. The rearrangement links TRBV7-6 to TRBJ1-3; the D gene is possibly TRBD1 (6 bases). Germline V CDR1 and CDR2: SGHVS, FNYEAQ. Trimming stripped 6 bases from V and 2 bases from J, with 14 bases between. This CDR3 contains 15 residues.

This clone was counted only a few times. The V and J genes are TRBV6-5 and TRBJ2-3; 14 bases agree with TRBD2. J was trimmed by 6 bases and V by 11 bases; bases with no gene match: 7. The CDR3 is 14 amino acids. Germline V gene data show CDR1 as MNHEY and CDR2 as SVGAGI. The CDR3 reads CAARLAGGLDTQYF. CDR3 nucleotide sequence: TGTGCCGCCAGACTAGCGGGAGGGTTGGATACGCAGTATTTT.

V and J are TRBV18 and TRBJ2-4; 7 bases are shared with TRBD1. J lost 0 bases, V lost 1 base, and 12 bases had no gene match. From germline, CDR1 is KGHSH and CDR2 LQKENI. The CDR3 totals 19 residues. The CDR3 DNA is TGTGCCAGCTCACCACTGAGACAGGGTCAGGGCCTAGCCAAAAACATTCAGTACTTC. Its protein is CASSPLRQGQGLAKNIQYF.

This clone has just a few counts. V is TRBV2 and J is TRBJ1-2; 8 bases fit TRBD1. V shed 4 bases, J shed 3 bases, and the junction held 1 base outside the gene matches. The length of the CDR3 is 13 residues. CDR1 SNHLY and CDR2 FYNNEI come from the germline V gene. This CDR3 is CASSVTGDYGYTF. In DNA form, the CDR3 reads TGTGCCAGCAGTGTGACAGGGGACTATGGCTACACCTTC.